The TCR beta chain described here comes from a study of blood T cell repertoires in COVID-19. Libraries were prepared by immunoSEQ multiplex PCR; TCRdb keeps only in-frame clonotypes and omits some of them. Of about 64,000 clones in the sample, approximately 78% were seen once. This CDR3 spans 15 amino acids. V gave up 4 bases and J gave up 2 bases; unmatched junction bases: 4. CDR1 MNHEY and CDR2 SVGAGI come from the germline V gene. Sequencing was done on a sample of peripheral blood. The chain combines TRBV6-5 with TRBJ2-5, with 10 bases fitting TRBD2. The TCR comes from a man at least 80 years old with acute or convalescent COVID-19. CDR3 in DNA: TGTGCCAGCAGTTTCATAGCGGGGGGTCAAGAGACCCAGTACTTC. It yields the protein CASSFIAGGQETQYF.